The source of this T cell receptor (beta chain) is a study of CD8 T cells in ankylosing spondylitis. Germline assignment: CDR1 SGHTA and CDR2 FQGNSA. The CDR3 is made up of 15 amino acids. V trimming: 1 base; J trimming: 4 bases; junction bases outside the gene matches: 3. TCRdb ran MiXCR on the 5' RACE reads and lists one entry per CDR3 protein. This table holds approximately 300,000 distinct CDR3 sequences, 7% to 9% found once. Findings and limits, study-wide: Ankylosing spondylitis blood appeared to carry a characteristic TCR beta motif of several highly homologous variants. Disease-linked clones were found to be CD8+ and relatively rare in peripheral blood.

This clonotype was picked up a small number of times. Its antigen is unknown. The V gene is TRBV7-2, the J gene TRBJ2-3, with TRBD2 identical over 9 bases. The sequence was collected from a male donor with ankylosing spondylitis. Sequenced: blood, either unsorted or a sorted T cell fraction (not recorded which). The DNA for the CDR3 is TGTGCCAGCAGCTTAGAGCGGGAGGTCGCAGATACGCAGTATTTT. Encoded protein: CASSLEREVADTQYF. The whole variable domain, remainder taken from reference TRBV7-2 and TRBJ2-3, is GAGVSQSPSNKVTEKGKDVELRCDPISGHTALYWYRQSLGQGLEFLIYFQGNSAPDKSGLPSDRFSAERTGGSVSTLTIQRTQQEDSAVYLCASSLEREVADTQYFGPGTRLTVL.